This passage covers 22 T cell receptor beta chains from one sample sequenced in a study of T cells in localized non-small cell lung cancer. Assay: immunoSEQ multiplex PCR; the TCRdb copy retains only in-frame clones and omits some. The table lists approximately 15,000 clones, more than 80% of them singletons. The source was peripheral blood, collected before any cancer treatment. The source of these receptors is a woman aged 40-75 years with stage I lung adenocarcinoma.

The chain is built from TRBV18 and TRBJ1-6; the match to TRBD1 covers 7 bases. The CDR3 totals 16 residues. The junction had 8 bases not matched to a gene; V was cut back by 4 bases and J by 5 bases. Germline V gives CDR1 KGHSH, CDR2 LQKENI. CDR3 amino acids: CASSLIPGQNNSPLHF. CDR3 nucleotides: TGTGCCAGCTCACTTATACCGGGACAGAATAATTCACCCCTCCACTTT.

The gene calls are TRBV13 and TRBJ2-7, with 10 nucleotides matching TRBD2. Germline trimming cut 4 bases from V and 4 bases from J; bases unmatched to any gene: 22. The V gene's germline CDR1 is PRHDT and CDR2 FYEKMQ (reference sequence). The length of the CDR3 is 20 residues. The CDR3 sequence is CASSSYFPIAGGNGGYEQYF. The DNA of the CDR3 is TGTGCCAGCAGCTCCTACTTCCCAATAGCGGGGGGTAATGGGGGTTACGAGCAGTACTTC.

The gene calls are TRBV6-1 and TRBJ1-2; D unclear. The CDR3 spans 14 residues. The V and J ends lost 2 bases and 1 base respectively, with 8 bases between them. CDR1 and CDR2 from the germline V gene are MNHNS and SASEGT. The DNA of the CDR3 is TGTGCCAGCAGTGAACAGCATTATAACTATGGCTACACCTTC. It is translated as CASSEQHYNYGYTF.

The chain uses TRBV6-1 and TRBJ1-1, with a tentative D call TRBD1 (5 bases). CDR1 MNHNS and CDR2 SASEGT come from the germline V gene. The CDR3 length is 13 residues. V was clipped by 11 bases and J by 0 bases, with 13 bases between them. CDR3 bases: TGTGCCTTGTCCAGGACATTGAACACTGAAGCTTTCTTT. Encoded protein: CALSRTLNTEAFF.

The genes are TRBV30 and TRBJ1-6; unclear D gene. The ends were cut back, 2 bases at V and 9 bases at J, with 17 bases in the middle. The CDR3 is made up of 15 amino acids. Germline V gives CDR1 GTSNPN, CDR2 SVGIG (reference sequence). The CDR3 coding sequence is TGTGCCTGGAGTCCCCGGGGAGGGAACGGTTCACCCCTCCACTTT. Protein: CAWSPRGGNGSPLHF.

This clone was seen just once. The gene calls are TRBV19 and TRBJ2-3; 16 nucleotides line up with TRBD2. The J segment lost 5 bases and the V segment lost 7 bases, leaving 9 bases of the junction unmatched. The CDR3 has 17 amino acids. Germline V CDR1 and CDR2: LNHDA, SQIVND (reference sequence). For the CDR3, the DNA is TGTGCCAGTACCTCGGGACTAGCGGGGGGGCAATTAGATACGCAGTATTTT. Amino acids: CASTSGLAGGQLDTQYF.

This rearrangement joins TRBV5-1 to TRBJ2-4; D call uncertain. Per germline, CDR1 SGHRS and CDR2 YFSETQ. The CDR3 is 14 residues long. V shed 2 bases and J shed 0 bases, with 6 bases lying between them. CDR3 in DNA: TGCGCCAGCAGCTTCGGAACAGCCAAAAACATTCAGTACTTC. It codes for CASSFGTAKNIQYF. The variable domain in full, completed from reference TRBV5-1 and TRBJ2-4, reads KAGVTQTPRYLIKTRGQQVTLSCSPISGHRSVSWYQQTPGQGLQFLFEYFSETQRNKGNFPGRFSGRQFSNSRSEMNVSTLELGDSALYLCASSFGTAKNIQYFGAGTRLSVL.

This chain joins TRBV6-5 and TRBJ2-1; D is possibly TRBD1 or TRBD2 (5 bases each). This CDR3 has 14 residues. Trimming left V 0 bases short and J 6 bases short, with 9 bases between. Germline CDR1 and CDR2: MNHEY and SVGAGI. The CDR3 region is CASSYSLGTNEQFF. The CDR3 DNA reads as TGTGCCAGCAGTTACTCTCTTGGGACCAATGAGCAGTTCTTC.

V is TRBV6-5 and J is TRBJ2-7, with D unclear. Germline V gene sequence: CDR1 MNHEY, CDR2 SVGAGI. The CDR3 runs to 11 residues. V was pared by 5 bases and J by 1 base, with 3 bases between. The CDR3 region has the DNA TGTGCCAGCAGTGAGTCCTACGAGCAGTACTTC. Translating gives CASSESYEQYF.

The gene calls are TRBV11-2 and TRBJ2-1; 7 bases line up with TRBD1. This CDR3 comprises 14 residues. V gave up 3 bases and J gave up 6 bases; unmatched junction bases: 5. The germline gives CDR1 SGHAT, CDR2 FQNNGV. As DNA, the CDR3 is TGTGCCAGCAGCTTTCCGACAGGGTCCAATGAGCAGTTCTTC. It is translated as CASSFPTGSNEQFF.

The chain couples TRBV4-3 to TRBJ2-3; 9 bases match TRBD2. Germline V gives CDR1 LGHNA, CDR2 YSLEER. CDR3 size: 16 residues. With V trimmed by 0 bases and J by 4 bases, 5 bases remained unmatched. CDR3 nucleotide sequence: TGCGCCAGCAGCCAAGATACAGCGGGGGGCCCAGATACGCAGTATTTT. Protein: CASSQDTAGGPDTQYF.

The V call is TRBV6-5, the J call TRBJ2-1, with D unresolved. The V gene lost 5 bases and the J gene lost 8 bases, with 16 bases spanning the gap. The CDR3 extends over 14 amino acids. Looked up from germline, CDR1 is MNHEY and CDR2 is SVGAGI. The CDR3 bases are TGTGCCAGCAGTCCGGCCGGAATTGCTTATGAGCAGTTCTTC. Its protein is CASSPAGIAYEQFF.

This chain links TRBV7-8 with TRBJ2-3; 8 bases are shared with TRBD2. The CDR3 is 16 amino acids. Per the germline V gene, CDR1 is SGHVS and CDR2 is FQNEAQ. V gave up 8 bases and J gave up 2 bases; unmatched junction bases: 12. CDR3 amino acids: CASGRNGGGVTDTQYF. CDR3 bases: TGTGCCAGCGGAAGGAACGGGGGGGGAGTCACAGATACGCAGTATTTT. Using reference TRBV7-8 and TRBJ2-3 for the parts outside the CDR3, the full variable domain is GAGVSQSPRYKVAKRGQDVALRCDPISGHVSLFWYQQALGQGPEFLTYFQNEAQLDKSGLPSDRFFAERPEGSVSTLKIQRTQQEDSAVYLCASGRNGGGVTDTQYFGPGTRLTVL.

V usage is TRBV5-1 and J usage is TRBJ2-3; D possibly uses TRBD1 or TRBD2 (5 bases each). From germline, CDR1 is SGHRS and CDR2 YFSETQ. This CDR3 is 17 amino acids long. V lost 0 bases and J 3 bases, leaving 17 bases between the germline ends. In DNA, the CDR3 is TGCGCCAGCAGCTTGGCCTATTTAGGTGGGGGAACAGATACGCAGTATTTT. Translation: CASSLAYLGGGTDTQYF. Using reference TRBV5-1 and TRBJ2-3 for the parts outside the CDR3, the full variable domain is KAGVTQTPRYLIKTRGQQVTLSCSPISGHRSVSWYQQTPGQGLQFLFEYFSETQRNKGNFPGRFSGRQFSNSRSEMNVSTLELGDSALYLCASSLAYLGGGTDTQYFGPGTRLTVL.

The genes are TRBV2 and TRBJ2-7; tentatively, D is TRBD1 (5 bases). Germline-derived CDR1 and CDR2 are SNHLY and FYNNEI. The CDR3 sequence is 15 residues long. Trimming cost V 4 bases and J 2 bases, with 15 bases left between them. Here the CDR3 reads CASSVTGQRTYEQYF. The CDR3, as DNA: TGTGCCAGCAGTGTTACAGGCCAACGGACCTACGAGCAGTACTTC.

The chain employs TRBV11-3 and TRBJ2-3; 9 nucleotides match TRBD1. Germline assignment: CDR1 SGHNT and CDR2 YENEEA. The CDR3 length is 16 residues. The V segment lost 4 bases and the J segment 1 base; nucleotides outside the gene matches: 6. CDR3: CASSYTDRGGTDTQYF. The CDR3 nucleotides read TGTGCCAGCAGCTACACGGACAGGGGTGGCACAGATACGCAGTATTTT.

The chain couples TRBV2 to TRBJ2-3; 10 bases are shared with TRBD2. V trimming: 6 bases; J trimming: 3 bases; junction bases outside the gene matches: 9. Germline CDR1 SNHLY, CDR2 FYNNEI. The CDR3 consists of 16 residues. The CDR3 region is CASSSFSGGRTDTQYF. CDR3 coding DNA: TGTGCCAGCAGCTCGTTTAGCGGGGGGAGGACAGATACGCAGTATTTT.

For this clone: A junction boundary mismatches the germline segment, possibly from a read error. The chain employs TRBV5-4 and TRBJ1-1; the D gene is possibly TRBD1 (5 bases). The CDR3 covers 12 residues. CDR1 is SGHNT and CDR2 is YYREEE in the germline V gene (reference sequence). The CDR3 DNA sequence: TGTGCCAGCAGCCAAGACAGTACTGGAGCTTTCTTT. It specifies CASSQDSTGAFF.

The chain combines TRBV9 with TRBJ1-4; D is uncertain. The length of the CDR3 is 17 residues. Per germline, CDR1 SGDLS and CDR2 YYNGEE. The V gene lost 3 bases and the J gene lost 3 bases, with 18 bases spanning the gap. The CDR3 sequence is CASSEMDGGVANEKLFF. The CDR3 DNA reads TGTGCCAGCAGCGAAATGGACGGAGGTGTAGCTAATGAAAAACTGTTTTTT.

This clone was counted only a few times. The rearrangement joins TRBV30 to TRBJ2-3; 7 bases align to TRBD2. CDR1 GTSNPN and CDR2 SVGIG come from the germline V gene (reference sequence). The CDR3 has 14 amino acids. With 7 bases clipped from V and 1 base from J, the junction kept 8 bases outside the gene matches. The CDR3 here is CAYQGAGGTDTQYF. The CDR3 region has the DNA TGTGCCTACCAAGGCGCGGGGGGCACAGATACGCAGTATTTT.

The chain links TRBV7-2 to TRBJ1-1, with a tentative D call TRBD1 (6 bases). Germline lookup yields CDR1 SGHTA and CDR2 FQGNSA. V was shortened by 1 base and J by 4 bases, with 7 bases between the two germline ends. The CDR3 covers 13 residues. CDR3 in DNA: TGTGCCAGCAGCTTAGGACAGGTCACTGAAGCTTTCTTT. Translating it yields CASSLGQVTEAFF.

CDR3 coding DNA: TGCAGTGCTAGTGCTGGGACTGAAGCTTTCTTT. Translating it yields CSASAGTEAFF. The chain couples TRBV20-1 to TRBJ1-1; no firm D call. Germline CDR1 reads DFQATT; CDR2 reads SNEGSKA (reference sequence). V was pared by 3 bases and J by 5 bases, with 7 bases between. The CDR3 has 11 amino acids.